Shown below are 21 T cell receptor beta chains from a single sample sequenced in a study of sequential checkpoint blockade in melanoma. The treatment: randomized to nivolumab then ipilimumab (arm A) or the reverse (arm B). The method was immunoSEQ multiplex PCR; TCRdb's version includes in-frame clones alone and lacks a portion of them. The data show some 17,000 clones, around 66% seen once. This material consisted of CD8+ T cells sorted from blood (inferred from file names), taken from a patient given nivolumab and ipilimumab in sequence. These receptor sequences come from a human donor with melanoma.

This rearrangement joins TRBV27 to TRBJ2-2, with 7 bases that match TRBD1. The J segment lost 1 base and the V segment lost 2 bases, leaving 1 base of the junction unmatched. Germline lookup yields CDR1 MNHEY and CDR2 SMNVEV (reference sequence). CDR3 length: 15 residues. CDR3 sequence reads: CASSLRTGNTGELFF. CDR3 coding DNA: TGTGCCAGCAGTTTACGGACAGGGAACACCGGGGAGCTGTTTTTT.

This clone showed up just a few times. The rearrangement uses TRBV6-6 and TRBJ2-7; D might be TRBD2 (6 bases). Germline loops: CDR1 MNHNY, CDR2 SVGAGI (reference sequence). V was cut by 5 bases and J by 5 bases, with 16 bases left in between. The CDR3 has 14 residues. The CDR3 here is CASSPRTTPHEQYF. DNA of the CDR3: TGTGCCAGCAGTCCACGGACTACCCCGCACGAGCAGTACTTC.

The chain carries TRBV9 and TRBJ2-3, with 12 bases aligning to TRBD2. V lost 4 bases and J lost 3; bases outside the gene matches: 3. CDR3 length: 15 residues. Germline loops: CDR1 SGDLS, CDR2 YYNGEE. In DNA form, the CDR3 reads TGTGCCAGCAGCTACACTAGCGGGAGGACAGATACGCAGTATTTT. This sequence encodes CASSYTSGRTDTQYF.

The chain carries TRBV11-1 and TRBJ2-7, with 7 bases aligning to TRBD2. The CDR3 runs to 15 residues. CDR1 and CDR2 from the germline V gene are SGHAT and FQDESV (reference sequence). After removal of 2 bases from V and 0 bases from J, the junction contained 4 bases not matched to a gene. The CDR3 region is CASSLWGGPSYEQYF. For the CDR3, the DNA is TGTGCCAGCAGCTTATGGGGGGGTCCCTCCTACGAGCAGTACTTC.

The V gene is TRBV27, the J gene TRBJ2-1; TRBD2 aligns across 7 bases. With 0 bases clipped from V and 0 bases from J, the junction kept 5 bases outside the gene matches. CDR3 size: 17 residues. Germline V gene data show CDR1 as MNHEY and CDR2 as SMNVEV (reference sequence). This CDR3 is CASSLSMGGSSYNEQFF. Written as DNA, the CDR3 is TGTGCCAGCAGTTTATCCATGGGCGGGAGCTCCTACAATGAGCAGTTCTTC.

The CDR3 sequence: CASSQDRLDSSLAKNIQYF. Here the CDR3 DNA reads TGCGCCAGCAGCCAAGATCGGCTGGACAGTTCTTTAGCCAAAAACATTCAGTACTTC. The V call is TRBV4-3, the J call TRBJ2-4; maybe TRBD1 (6 bases). Germline V gene lookup returns CDR1 LGHNA and CDR2 YSLEER. The CDR3 extends over 19 amino acids. V shed 0 bases and J shed 0 bases, with 18 bases lying between them.

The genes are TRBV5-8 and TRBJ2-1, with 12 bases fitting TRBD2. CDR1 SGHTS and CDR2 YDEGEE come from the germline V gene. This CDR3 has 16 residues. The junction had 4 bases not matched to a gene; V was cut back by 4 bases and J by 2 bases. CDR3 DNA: TGTGCCAGCAGCACCTCTAGCGGGGGGGCCTACAATGAGCAGTTCTTC. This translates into CASSTSSGGAYNEQFF.

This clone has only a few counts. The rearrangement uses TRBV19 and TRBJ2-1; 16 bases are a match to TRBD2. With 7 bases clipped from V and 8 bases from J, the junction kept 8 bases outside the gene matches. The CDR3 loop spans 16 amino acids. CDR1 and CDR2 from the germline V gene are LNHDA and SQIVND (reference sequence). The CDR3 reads CASMGGTSGRADEQFF. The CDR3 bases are TGTGCCAGTATGGGGGGGACTAGCGGGAGGGCCGATGAGCAGTTCTTC.

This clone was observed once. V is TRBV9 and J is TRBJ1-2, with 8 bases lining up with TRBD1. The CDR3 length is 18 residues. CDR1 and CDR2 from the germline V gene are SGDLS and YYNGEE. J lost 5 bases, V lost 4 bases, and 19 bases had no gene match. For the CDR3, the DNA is TGTGCCAGCAGCCACCCAACGGGATCGGACAGGGTAGGGTATGGCTACACCTTC. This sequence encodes CASSHPTGSDRVGYGYTF.

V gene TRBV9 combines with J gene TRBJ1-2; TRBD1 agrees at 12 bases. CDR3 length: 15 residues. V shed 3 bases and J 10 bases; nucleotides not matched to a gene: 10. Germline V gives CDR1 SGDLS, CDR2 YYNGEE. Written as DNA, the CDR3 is TGTGCCAGCAGCGCGCCCGGGACAGGGGGCGTTGACTACACCTTC. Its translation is CASSAPGTGGVDYTF.

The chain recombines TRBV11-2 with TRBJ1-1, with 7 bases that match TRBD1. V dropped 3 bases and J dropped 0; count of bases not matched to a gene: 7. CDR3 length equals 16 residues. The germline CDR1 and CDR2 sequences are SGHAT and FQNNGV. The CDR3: CASSFRTGPLNTEAFF. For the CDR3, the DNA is TGTGCCAGCAGCTTTCGGACAGGTCCCCTGAACACTGAAGCTTTCTTT.

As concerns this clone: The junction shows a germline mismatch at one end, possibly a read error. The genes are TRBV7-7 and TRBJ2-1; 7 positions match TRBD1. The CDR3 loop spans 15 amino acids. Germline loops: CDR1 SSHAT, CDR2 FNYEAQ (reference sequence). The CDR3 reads CASSLGDSPYNEQFF. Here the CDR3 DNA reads TGTGCTAGCAGCTTAGGGGACAGCCCTTACAATGAGCAGTTCTTC.

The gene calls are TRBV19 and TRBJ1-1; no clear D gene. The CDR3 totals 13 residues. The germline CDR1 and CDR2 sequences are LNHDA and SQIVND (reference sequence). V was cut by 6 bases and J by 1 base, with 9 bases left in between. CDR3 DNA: TGTGCCAGTAGGTCGCGAAGGAACACTGAAGCTTTCTTT. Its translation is CASRSRRNTEAFF.

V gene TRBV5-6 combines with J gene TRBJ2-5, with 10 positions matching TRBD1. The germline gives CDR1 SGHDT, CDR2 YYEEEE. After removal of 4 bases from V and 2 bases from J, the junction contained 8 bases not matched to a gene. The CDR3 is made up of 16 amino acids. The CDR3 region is CASSLLWDRGQETQYF. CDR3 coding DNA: TGTGCCAGCAGCCTACTTTGGGACAGGGGACAAGAGACCCAGTACTTC.

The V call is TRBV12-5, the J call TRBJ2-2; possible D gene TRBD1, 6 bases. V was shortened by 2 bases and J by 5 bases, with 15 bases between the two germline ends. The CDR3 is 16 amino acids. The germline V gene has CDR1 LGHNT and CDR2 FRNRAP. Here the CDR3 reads CASGLPRQVQTGELFF. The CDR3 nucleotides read TGTGCTAGTGGTTTGCCAAGACAGGTCCAGACCGGGGAGCTGTTTTTT. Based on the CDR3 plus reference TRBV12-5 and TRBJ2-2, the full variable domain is DARVTQTPRHKVTEMGQEVTMRCQPILGHNTVFWYRQTMMQGLELLAYFRNRAPLDDSGMPKDRFSAEMPDATLATLKIQPSEPRDSAVYFCASGLPRQVQTGELFFGEGSRLTVL.

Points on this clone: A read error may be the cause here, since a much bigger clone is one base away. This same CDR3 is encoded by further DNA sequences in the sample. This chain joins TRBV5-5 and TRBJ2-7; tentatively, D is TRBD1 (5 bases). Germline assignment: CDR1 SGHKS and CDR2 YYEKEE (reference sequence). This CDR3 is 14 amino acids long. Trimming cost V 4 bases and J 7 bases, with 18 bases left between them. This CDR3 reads CASSQDLGAREQYF. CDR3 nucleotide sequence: TGTGCCAGCAGCCAAGATCTAGGGGCGAGGGAGCAGTACTTC.

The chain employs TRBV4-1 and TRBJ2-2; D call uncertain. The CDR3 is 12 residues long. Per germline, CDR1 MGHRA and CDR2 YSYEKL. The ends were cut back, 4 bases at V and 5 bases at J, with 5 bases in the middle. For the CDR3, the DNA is TGCGCCAGCAGCCCTTCGACCGGGGAGCTGTTTTTT. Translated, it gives CASSPSTGELFF.

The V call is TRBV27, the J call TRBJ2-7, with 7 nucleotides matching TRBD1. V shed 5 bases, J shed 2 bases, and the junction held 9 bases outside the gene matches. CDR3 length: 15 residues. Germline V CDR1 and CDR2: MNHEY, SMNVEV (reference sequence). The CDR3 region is CASSPLDRRAYEQYF. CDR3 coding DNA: TGTGCCAGCAGTCCCCTGGACAGGCGCGCCTACGAGCAGTACTTC.

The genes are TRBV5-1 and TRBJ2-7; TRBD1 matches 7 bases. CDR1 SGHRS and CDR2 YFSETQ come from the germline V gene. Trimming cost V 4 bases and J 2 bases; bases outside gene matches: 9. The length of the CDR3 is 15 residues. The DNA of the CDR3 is TGCGCCAGCAGCCTATACAGGGGTCCCCCCTACGAGCAGTACTTC. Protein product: CASSLYRGPPYEQYF.

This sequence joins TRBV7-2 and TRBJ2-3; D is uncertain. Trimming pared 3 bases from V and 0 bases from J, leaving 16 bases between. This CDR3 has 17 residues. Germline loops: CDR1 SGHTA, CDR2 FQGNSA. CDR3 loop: CASSLNNAYTSTDTQYF. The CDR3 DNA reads TGTGCCAGCAGCTTGAATAACGCGTATACTAGCACAGATACGCAGTATTTT. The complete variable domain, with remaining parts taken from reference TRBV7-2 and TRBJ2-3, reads GAGVSQSPSNKVTEKGKDVELRCDPISGHTALYWYRQSLGQGLEFLIYFQGNSAPDKSGLPSDRFSAERTGGSVSTLTIQRTQQEDSAVYLCASSLNNAYTSTDTQYFGPGTRLTVL.

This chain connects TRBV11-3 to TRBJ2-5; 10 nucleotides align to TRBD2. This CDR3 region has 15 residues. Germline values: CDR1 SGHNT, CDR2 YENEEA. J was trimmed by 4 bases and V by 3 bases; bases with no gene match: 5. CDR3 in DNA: TGTGCCAGCAGCTTGTCTAGCGGGAGTGGAGAGACCCAGTACTTC. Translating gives CASSLSSGSGETQYF.